Given below is one T cell receptor beta chain in context. The antigen is unknown. The sample comes from a study of T cell responses to AZD1222 COVID-19 vaccine. The study's findings and limits: Nearly half of spike-specific TCRs reportedly target unmutated variant regions. White British donors predominated, females outnumbered males, and clonal diversity was possibly underestimated. Two AZD1222 administrations were followed by greater Spike-specific TCR breadth and depth.

This CDR3 is 14 amino acids long. The germline V gene has CDR1 MNHEY and CDR2 SVGAGI. V lost 2 bases and J 5 bases, leaving 12 bases between the germline ends. Clones were sequenced by immunoSEQ multiplex PCR, and TCRdb holds only the in-frame ones, with some missing. The repertoire has around 15,000 clones, under 90% of them found once; the top ten carry about 40%. Second doses that came at about 4 or about 12 weeks were put together. The receptor comes from an adult who received the AZD1222 COVID-19 vaccine. The chain uses TRBV6-5 and TRBJ1-1, with a tentative D call TRBD1 (6 bases). The sequenced sample was peripheral blood, obtained 28 days after the second AZD1222 dose. In DNA, the CDR3 is TGTGCCAGCAGTTACGGGGGGGCTTTGACTGAAGCTTTCTTT. Translating gives CASSYGGALTEAFF.